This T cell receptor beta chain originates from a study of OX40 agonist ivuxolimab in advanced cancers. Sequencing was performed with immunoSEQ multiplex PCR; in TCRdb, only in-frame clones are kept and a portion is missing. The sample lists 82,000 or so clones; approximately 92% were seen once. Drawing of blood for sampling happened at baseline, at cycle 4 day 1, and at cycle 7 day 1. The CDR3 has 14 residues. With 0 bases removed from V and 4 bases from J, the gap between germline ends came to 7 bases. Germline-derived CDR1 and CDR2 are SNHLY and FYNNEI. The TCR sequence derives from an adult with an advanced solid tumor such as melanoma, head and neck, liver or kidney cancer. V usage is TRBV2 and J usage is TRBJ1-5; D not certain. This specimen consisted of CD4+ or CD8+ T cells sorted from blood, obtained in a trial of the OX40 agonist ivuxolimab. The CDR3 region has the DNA TGTGCCAGCAGTGAAGCTTTGGGTAATCAGCCCCAGCATTTT. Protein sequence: CASSEALGNQPQHF.